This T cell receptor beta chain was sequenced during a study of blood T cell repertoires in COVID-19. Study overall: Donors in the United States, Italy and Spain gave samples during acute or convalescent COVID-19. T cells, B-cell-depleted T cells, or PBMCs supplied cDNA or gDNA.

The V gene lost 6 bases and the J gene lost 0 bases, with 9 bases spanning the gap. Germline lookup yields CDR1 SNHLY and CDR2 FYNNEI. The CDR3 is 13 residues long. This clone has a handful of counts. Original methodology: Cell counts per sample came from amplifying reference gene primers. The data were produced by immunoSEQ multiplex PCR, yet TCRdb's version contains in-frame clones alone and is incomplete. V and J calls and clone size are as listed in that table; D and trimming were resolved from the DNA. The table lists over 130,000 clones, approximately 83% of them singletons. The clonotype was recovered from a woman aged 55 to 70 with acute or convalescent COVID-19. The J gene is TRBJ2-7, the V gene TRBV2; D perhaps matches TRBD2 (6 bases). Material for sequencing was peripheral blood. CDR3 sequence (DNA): TGTGCCAGCAGCTTCGGGGGCTCCTACGAGCAGTACTTC. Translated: CASSFGGSYEQYF.